The clone carrying this TCR beta chain was counted a few times. What it recognizes is unknown. The data were taken from a study of T cells in Graves' hyperthyroidism and ophthalmopathy. Using RNA transcripts as the source, TCR beta CDR3 regions were amplified. RT-PCR in the first round (using the HTBI primer set) targeted the TCR CDR3. MiXCR was run by TCRdb on the multiplex PCR reads, yielding one entry per CDR3 protein. Of around 600,000 distinct CDR3 sequences in the sample, more than 14% were seen once. Study-wide points: Model predictions of ophthalmopathy came a median 6.5 months before onset. Expanded thyroid clonotypes (above 0.001) were mostly also found in blood.

The sample taken for sequencing was blood. The clonotype originates from a woman aged 45-65 years with Graves' ophthalmopathy.

In DNA form, the CDR3 reads TGTGCCAGCAGCCAGACAGGGGGCCGGGGGGAAAAACTGTTTTTT. The encoded protein is CASSQTGGRGEKLFF. This sequence joins TRBV7-2 and TRBJ1-4, with 10 bases identical to TRBD1. V was pared by 5 bases and J by 8 bases, with 8 bases of the junction left unmatched. CDR3 length: 15 amino acids. Germline lookup yields CDR1 SGHTA and CDR2 FQGNSA.